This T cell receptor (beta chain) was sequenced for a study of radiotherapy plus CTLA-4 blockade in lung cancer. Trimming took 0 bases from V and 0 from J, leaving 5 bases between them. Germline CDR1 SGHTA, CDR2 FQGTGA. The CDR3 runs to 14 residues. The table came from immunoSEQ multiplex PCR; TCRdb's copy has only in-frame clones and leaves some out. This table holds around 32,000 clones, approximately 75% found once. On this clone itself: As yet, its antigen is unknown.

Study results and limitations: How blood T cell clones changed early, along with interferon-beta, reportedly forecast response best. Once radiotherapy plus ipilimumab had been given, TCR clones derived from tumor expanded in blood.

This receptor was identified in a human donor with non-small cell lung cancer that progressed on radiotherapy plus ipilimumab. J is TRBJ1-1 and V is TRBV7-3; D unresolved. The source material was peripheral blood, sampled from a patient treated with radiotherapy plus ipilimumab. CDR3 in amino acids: CASSLTGVNTEAFF. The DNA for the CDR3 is TGTGCCAGCAGCTTAACGGGCGTGAACACTGAAGCTTTCTTT. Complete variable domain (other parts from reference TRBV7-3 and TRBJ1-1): GAGVSQTPSNKVTEKGKYVELRCDPISGHTALYWYRQSLGQGPEFLIYFQGTGAADDSGLPNDRFFAVRPEGSVSTLKIQRTERGDSAVYLCASSLTGVNTEAFFGQGTRLTVV.